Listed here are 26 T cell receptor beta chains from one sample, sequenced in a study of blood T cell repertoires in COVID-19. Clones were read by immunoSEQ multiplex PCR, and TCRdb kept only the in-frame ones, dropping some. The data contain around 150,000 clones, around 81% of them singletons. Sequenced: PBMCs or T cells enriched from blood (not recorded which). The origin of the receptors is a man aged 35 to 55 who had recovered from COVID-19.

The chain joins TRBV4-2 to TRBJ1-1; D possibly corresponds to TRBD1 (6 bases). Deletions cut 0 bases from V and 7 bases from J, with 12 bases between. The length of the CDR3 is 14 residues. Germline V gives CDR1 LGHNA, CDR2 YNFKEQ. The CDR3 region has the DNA TGTGCCAGCAGCCAAGAGGGGGCACCGGGTGAAGCTTTCTTT. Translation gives CASSQEGAPGEAFF.

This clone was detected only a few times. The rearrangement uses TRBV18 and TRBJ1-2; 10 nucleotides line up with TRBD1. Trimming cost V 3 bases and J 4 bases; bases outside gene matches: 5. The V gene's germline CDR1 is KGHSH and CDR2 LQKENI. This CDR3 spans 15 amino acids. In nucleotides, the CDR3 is TGTGCCAGCTCACCGGCACGGACAGGGGGCTATGGCTACACCTTC. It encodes CASSPARTGGYGYTF.

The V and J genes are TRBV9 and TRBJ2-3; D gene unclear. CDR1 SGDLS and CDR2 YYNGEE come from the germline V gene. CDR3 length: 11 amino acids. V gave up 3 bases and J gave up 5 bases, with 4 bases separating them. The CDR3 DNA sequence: TGTGCCAGCAGCGCCTTAGATACGCAGTATTTT. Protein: CASSALDTQYF.

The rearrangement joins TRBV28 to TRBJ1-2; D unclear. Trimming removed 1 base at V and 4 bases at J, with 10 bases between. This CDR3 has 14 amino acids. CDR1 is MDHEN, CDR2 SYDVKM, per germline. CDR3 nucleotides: TGTGCCAGCAGTTTATCCGTGACAACCTATGGCTACACCTTC. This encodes CASSLSVTTYGYTF.

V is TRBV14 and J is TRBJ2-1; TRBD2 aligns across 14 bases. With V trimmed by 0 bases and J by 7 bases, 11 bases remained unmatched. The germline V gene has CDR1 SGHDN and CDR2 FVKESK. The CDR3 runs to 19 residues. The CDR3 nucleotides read TGTGCCAGCAGCCAAGATCGTACGGGGACTAGCGGGGGATCAAATGAGCAGTTCTTC. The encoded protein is CASSQDRTGTSGGSNEQFF.

CDR3 nucleotides: TGTGCCATCAGTGAGTCTGCTAGTTCCTACAATGAGCAGTTCTTC. Its translation: CAISESASSYNEQFF. V usage is TRBV10-3 and J usage is TRBJ2-1; no clear D gene. The CDR3 sequence is 15 residues long. The V gene's germline CDR1 is ENHRY and CDR2 SYGVKD. Trimming removed 0 bases from V and 1 base from J, with 7 bases in between.

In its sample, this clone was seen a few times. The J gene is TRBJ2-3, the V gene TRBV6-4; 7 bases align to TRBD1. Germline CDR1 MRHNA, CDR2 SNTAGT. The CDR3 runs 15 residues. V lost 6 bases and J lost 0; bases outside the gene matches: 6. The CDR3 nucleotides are TGTGCCAGCAGCCATCTACAGGGGAGCACAGATACGCAGTATTTT. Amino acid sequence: CASSHLQGSTDTQYF.

The CDR3 protein is CASSQTTGRGPSVGELFF. Written as DNA, the CDR3 is TGTGCCAGCAGCCAGACGACAGGGCGCGGGCCCTCGGTCGGGGAGCTGTTTTTT. This sequence joins TRBV14 and TRBJ2-2; 7 bases are a match to TRBD1. This CDR3 has 18 amino acids. The V and J ends lost 3 bases and 7 bases, in that order; junction bases with no gene match: 17. CDR1 and CDR2 (germline): SGHDN, FVKESK.

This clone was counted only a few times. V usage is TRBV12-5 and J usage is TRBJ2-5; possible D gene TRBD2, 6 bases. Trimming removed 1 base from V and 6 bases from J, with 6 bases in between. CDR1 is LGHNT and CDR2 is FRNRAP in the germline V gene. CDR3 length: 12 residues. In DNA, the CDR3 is TGTGCTAGTGGTTTGGGCGGGAAGACCCAGTACTTC. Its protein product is CASGLGGKTQYF.

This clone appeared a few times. This CDR3 reads CARSFPQGYSYGYTF. The CDR3 DNA follows: TGTGCCAGAAGCTTCCCGCAGGGGTACAGCTATGGCTACACCTTC. The chain recombines TRBV5-3 with TRBJ1-2, with TRBD1 as a possible D gene (6 bases). TRBV5-3 is an ORF for which the function is uncertain. This CDR3 region has 15 residues. Trimming took 2 bases from V and 4 from J, leaving 15 bases between them.

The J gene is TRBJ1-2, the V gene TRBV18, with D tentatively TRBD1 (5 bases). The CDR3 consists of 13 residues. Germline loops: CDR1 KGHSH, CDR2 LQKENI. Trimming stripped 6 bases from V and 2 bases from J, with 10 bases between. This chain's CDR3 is CASSDTENYGYTF. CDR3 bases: TGTGCCAGCTCGGACACGGAAAACTATGGCTACACCTTC.

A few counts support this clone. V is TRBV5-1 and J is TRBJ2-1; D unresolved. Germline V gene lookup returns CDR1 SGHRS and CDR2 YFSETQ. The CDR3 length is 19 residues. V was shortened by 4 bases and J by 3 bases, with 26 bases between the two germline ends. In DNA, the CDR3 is TGCGCCAGCAGCCCGGCGGATCCTACTTGGCCCTTCCTCTACAATGAGCAGTTCTTC. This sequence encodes CASSPADPTWPFLYNEQFF.

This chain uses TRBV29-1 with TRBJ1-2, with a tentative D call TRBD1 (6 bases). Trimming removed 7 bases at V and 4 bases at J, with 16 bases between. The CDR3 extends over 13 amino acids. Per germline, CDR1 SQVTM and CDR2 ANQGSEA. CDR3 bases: TGCAGCGCCGGATCAGGGGCCGGCTATGGCTACACCTTC. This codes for CSAGSGAGYGYTF.

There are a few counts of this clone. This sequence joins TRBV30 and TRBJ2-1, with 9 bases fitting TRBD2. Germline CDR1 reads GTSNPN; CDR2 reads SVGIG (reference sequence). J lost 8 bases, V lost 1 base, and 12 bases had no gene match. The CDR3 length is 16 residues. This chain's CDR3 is CAWSGVAGAHGDEQFF. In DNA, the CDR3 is TGTGCCTGGAGTGGAGTAGCGGGGGCTCACGGCGATGAGCAGTTCTTC.

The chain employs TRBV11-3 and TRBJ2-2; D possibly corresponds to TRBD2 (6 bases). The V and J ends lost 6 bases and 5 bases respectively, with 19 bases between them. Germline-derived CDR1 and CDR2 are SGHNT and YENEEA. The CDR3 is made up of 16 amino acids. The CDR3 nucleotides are TGTGCCAGCAGTCATCACCCGGGACTTCTTACCGGGGAGCTGTTTTTT. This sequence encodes CASSHHPGLLTGELFF.

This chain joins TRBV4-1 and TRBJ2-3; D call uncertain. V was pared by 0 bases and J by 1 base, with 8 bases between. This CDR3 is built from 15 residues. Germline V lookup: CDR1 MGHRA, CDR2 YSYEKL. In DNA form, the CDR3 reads TGCGCCAGCAGCCAAGACGAGTACCGCACAGATACGCAGTATTTT. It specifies CASSQDEYRTDTQYF.

The CDR3 coding sequence is TGTGCCAGCAGCGTGCGACTGGAGTACAATGAGCAGTTCTTC. It translates to CASSVRLEYNEQFF. The V gene is TRBV9, the J gene TRBJ2-1; D is uncertain. The CDR3 is 14 residues long. Trimming took 2 bases from V and 4 from J, leaving 10 bases between them. Germline V lookup: CDR1 SGDLS, CDR2 YYNGEE.

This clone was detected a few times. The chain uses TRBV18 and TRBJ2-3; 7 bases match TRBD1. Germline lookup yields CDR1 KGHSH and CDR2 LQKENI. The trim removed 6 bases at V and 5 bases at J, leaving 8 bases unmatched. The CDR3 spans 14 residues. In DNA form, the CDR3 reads TGTGCCAGCTCCCTGCAGGGGGTGGAAGATACGCAGTATTTT. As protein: CASSLQGVEDTQYF.

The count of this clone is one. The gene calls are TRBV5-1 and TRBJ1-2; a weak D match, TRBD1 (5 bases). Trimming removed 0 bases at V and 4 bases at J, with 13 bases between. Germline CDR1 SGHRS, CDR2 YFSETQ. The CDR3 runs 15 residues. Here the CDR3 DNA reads TGCGCCAGCAGCTTGGGGGGCCAGGGCCCCTATGGCTACACCTTC. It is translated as CASSLGGQGPYGYTF.

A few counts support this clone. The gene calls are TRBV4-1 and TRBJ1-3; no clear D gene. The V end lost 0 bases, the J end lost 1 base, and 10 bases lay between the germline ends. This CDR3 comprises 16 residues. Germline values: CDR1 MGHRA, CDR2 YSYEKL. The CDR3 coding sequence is TGCGCCAGCAGCCAAGACTTTGCGGGATCTGGAAACACCATATATTTT. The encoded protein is CASSQDFAGSGNTIYF.

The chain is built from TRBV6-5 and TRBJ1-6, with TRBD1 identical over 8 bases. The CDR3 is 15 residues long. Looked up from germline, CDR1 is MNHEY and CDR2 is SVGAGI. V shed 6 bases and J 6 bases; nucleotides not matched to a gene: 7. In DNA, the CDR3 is TGTGCCAGCAGGAGGGGGGACAGGTCTAATTCACCCCTCCACTTT. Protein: CASRRGDRSNSPLHF.

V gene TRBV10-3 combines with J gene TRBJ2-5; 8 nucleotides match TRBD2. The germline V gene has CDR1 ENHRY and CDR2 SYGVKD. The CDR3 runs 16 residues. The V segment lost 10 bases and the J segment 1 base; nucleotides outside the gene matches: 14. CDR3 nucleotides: TGTGCCACAACTGCCGGGAGGGTCGATCTCCAAGAGACCCAGTACTTC. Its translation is CATTAGRVDLQETQYF.

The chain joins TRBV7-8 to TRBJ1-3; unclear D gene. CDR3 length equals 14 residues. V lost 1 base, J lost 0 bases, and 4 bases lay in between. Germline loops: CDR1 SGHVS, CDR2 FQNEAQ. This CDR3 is CASSLEHSGNTIYF. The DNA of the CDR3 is TGTGCCAGCAGCTTAGAGCACTCTGGAAACACCATATATTTT.

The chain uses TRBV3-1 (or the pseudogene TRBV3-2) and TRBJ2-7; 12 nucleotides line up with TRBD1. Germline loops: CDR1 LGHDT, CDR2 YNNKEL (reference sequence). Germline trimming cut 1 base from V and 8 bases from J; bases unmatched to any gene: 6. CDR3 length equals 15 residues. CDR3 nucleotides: TGTGCCAGCAGCCAAGGCAGGGGGGACAGGGGGCAGCAGTACTTC. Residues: CASSQGRGDRGQQYF.

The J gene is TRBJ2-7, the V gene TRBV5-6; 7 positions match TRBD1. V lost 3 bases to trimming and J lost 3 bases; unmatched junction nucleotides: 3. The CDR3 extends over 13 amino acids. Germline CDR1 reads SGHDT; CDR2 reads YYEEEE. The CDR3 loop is CASSSQGVYEQYF. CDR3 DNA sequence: TGTGCCAGCAGCTCCCAGGGGGTCTACGAGCAGTACTTC.

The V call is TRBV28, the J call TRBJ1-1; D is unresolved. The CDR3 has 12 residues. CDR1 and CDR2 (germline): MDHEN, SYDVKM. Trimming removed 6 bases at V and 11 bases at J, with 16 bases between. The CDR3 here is CASSTSTRLAFF. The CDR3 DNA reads TGTGCCAGCAGCACCTCGACACGGTTGGCTTTCTTT.